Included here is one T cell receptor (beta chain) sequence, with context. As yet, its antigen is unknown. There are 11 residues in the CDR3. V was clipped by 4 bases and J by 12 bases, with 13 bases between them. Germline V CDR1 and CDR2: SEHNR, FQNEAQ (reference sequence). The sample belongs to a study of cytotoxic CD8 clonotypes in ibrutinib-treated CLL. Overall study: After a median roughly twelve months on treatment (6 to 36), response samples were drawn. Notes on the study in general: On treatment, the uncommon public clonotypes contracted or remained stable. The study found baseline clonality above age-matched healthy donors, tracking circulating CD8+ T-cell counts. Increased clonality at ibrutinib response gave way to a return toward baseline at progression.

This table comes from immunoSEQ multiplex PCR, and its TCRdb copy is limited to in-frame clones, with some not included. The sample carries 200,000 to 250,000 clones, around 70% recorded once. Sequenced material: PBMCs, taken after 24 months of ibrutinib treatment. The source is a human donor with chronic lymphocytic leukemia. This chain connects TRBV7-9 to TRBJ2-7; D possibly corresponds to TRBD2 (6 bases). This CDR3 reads CASSSGDGTYF. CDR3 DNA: TGTGCCAGCAGCTCGGGGGACGGGACGTACTTC.